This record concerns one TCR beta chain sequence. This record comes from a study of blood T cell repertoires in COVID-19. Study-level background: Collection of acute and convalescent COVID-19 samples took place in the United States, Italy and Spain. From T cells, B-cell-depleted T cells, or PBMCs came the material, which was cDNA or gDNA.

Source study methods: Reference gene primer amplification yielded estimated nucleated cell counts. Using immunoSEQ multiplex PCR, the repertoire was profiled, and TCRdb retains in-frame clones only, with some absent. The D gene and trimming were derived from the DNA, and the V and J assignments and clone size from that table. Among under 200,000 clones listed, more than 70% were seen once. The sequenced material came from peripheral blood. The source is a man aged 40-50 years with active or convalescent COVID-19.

The CDR3 loop is CASSLDLERTARGYTF. In DNA form, the CDR3 reads TGTGCCAGCAGCTTAGACTTAGAGAGGACAGCGAGAGGCTACACCTTC. This sequence joins TRBV11-2 and TRBJ1-2; D is perhaps TRBD1 (6 bases). Germline V gene sequence: CDR1 SGHAT, CDR2 FQNNGV. The CDR3 has 16 amino acids. Trimming stripped 0 bases from V and 8 bases from J, with 19 bases between.